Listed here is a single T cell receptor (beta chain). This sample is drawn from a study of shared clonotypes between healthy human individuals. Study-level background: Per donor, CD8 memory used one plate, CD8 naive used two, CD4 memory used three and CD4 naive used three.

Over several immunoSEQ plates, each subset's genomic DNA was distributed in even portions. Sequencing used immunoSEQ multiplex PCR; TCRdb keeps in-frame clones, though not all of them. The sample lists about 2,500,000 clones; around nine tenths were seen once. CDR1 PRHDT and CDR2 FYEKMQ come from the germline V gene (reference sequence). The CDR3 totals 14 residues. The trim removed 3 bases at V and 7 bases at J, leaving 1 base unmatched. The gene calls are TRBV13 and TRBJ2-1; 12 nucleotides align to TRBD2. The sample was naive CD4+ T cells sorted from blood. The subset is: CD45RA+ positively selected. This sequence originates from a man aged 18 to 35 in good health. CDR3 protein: CASSLLAGGNEQFF. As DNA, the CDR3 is TGTGCCAGCAGCTTGCTAGCGGGAGGGAATGAGCAGTTCTTC. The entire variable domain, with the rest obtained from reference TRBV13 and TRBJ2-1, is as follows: AAGVIQSPRHLIKEKRETATLKCYPIPRHDTVYWYQQGPGQDPQFLISFYEKMQSDKGSIPDRFSAQQFSDYHSELNMSSLELGDSALYFCASSLLAGGNEQFFGPGTRLTVL.